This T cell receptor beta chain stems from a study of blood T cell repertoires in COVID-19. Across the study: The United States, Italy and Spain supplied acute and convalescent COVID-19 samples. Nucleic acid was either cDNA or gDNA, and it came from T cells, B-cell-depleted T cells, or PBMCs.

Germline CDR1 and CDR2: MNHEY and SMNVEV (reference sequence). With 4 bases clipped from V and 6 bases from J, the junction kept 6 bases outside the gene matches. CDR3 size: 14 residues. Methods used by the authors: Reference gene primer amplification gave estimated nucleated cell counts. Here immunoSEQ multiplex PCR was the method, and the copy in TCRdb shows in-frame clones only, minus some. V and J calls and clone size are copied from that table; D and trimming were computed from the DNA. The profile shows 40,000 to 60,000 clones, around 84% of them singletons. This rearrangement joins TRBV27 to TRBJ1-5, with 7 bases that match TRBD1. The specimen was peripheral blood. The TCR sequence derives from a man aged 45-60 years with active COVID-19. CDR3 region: CASSSRGLGQPQHF. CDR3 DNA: TGTGCCAGCAGTTCCAGGGGGTTGGGTCAGCCCCAGCATTTT.